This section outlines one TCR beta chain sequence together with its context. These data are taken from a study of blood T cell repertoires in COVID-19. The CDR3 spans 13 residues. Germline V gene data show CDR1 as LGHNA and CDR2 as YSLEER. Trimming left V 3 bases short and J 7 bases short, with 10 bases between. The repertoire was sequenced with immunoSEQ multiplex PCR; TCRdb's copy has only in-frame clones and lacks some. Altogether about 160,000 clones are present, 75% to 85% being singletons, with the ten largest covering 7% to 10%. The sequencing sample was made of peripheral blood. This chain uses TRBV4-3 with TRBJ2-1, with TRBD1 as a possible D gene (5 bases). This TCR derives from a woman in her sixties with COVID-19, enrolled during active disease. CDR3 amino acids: CASSHGARNEQFF. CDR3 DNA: TGCGCCAGCAGCCATGGGGCTAGGAATGAGCAGTTCTTC.